The T cell receptor beta chain under discussion was sequenced for a study of T cells after yellow fever vaccination. The study, taken as a whole, reports: Abundant contaminating clonotypes from the bulk population could appear in FACS-sorted repertoires. Although most clonotypes did not, a small share appeared in both CD4 and CD8 compartments.

There are a few counts of this clonotype. Its matching antigen is unknown. V lost 4 bases and J lost 3, with 5 bases in between. Germline V gene sequence: CDR1 SEHNR, CDR2 FQNEAQ (reference sequence). The CDR3 runs to 12 residues. Each CDR3 protein is one row after TCRdb ran MiXCR on the 5' RACE reads. Of about 300,000 distinct CDR3 sequences in the sample, 6.8% were seen once. Specimen: PBMCs, collected roughly 46 days after the first yellow fever vaccination. V gene TRBV7-9 combines with J gene TRBJ2-3; D is unclear. The TCR originated in a man younger than 35 who received the YFV17D yellow fever vaccine. In DNA, the CDR3 is TGTGCCAGCAGCTCACCTACAGATACGCAGTATTTT. This translates into CASSSPTDTQYF.